One and the same sample provided the 10 T cell receptor beta chains below, sequenced in a study of blood T cells in healthy people across ages. Primed by a sample-barcoded 5' primer and a J-beta primer mix, a second PCR proceeded for about 7 to 11 cycles. A single record per CDR3 protein comes from TCRdb applying MiXCR to the 5' RACE reads. The data contain about 1.6 million distinct CDR3 sequences, about 35% of them singletons. Sequenced input: blood. Source of these receptors: a woman aged 25 to 39 in good health.

The V call is TRBV9, the J call TRBJ2-7; D may correspond to TRBD1 or TRBD2 (5 bases each). Germline V CDR1 and CDR2: SGDLS, YYNGEE. This CDR3 has 18 amino acids. Trimming cost V 4 bases and J 5 bases, with 28 bases left between them. The CDR3 sequence is CASSLSGEGQGRFNEQYF. The CDR3 region has the DNA TGTGCCAGCAGCCTCTCGGGTGAGGGGCAGGGAAGGTTCAACGAGCAGTACTTC.

Only a few counts were recorded for this clonotype. The V call is TRBV6-5, the J call TRBJ1-2; D unclear. The CDR3 sequence is 15 residues long. V was trimmed by 5 bases and J by 2 bases, leaving 15 bases between them. CDR1 and CDR2 (germline): MNHEY, SVGAGI. The CDR3 nucleotides are TGTGCCAGCAGTGGCAACCGACTGAGAAACTATGGCTACACCTTC. Its translation is CASSGNRLRNYGYTF.

This clonotype turned up a few times. The chain combines TRBV29-1 with TRBJ2-1; the match to TRBD1 covers 11 bases. This CDR3 spans 13 amino acids. Looked up from germline, CDR1 is SQVTM and CDR2 is ANQGSEA. The V gene end was trimmed by 7 bases and the J gene end by 4 bases; junction bases not matched to a gene: 3. CDR3 coding DNA: TGCAGCGGGGACAGGGGGGGGTACAATGAGCAGTTCTTC. This translates into CSGDRGGYNEQFF.

Concerning this clonotype itself: One base away lies a much larger clone, so this may be a sequencing read error. The V gene is TRBV5-1, the J gene TRBJ1-4; no firm D call. The CDR3 loop spans 13 amino acids. CDR1 and CDR2 (germline): SGHRS, YFSETQ. Written as DNA, the CDR3 is TGCGCCAGCAGCTTGGAACAAGATGAAAAACGGTTTTTT. It translates to CASSLEQDEKRFF.

The CDR3 sequence is CASVLSGRHNEQFF. For the CDR3, the DNA is TGTGCCAGCGTCCTTAGCGGCAGACACAATGAGCAGTTCTTC. The chain uses TRBV28 and TRBJ2-1, with D perhaps matching TRBD2 (6 bases). This CDR3 is built from 14 residues. V lost 8 bases and J lost 5, with 16 bases in between. Germline loops: CDR1 MDHEN, CDR2 SYDVKM. The whole variable domain, remainder taken from reference TRBV28 and TRBJ2-1, is DVKVTQSSRYLVKRTGEKVFLECVQDMDHENMFWYRQDPGLGLRLIYFSYDVKMKEKGDIPEGYSVSREKKERFSLILESASTNQTSMYLCASVLSGRHNEQFFGPGTRLTVL.

The chain couples TRBV4-2 to TRBJ2-2; 10 bases are a match to TRBD2. The CDR3 covers 18 residues. Germline values: CDR1 LGHNA, CDR2 YNFKEQ. J lost 2 bases, V lost 0 bases, and 6 bases had no gene match. The CDR3 DNA reads TGTGCCAGCAGCCAAGATCTGGGGACTAGCGCTAACACCGGGGAGCTGTTTTTT. As protein: CASSQDLGTSANTGELFF.

This clonotype was detected ten times or more. The V gene is TRBV29-1, the J gene TRBJ2-3; no clear D. The CDR3 contains 13 residues. The germline V gene encodes CDR1 SQVTM and CDR2 ANQGSEA. V dropped 6 bases and J dropped 0 bases, with 10 bases sitting between them. CDR3 region: CSVRNPSTDTQYF. The CDR3 nucleotides are TGCAGCGTCAGGAATCCTAGCACAGATACGCAGTATTTT.

This clonotype was counted between two and nine times. The rearrangement uses TRBV7-9 and TRBJ1-1; D not resolved. The V end lost 3 bases, the J end lost 3 bases, and 8 bases lay between the germline ends. The CDR3 extends over 13 amino acids. Germline loops: CDR1 SEHNR, CDR2 FQNEAQ (reference sequence). CDR3 protein: CASSLTEYTEAFF. The CDR3 coding sequence is TGTGCCAGCAGCTTGACCGAGTACACTGAAGCTTTCTTT.

The V call is TRBV7-3, the J call TRBJ2-1; D may be TRBD1 (5 bases). The CDR3 has 13 residues. V was clipped by 0 bases and J by 11 bases, with 11 bases between them. Germline V gene sequence: CDR1 SGHTA, CDR2 FQGTGA. This CDR3 is CASSLTGEAKQFF. The CDR3 region has the DNA TGTGCCAGCAGCTTAACAGGGGAAGCTAAGCAGTTCTTC.

The V and J genes are TRBV6-6 and TRBJ2-7; weak D call: TRBD1 (5 bases). The length of the CDR3 is 14 residues. V was clipped by 0 bases and J by 4 bases, with 10 bases between them. Germline CDR1 is MNHNY and CDR2 is SVGAGI (reference sequence). CDR3 bases: TGTGCCAGCAGTTACTCGACACAGGCATACGAGCAGTACTTC. Its translation: CASSYSTQAYEQYF.